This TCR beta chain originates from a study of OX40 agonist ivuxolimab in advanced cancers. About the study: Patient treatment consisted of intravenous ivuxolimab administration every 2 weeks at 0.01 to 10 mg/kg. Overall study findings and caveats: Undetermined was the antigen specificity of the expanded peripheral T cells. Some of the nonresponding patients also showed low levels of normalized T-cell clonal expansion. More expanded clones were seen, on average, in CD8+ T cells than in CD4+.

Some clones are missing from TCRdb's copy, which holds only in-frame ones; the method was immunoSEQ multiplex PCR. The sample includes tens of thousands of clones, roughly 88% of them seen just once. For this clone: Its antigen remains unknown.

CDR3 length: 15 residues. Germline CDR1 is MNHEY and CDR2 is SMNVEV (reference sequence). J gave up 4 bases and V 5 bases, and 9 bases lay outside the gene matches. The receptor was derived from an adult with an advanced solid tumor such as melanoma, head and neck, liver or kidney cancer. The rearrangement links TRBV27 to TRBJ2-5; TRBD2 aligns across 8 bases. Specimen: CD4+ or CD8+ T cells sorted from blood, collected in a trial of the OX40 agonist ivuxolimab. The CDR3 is CASSPNPGRVETQYF. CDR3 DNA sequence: TGTGCCAGCAGTCCAAATCCCGGGAGGGTAGAGACCCAGTACTTC.